Below are 20 T cell receptor beta chains sequenced from a single sample in a study of CD8 T cells in Susac syndrome. RNA totalling roughly 0.5 to 1 ug underwent reverse transcription with random hexamers. Each CDR3 protein is one row after TCRdb ran MiXCR on the immunoSEQ multiplex PCR reads. Of about 430,000 distinct CDR3 sequences in the sample, approximately 85% were seen once. Sequenced input: CD8+ T cells from PBMCs. The receptors here all came from a human donor with multiple sclerosis.

This chain uses TRBV7-3 with TRBJ2-1; tentatively, D is TRBD1 or TRBD2 (6 bases each). This CDR3 is built from 15 residues. Trimming took off 5 bases at V and 8 bases at J, with 19 bases between the two ends. The germline V gene has CDR1 SGHTA and CDR2 FQGTGA. The chain's CDR3 is CASSEVGGAWDEQFF. The CDR3 bases are TGTGCCAGCAGCGAAGTGGGGGGCGCATGGGATGAGCAGTTCTTC.

This clonotype was found a few times. J is TRBJ1-1 and V is TRBV27, with D uncertain. CDR1 and CDR2 from the germline V gene are MNHEY and SMNVEV (reference sequence). V was clipped by 4 bases and J by 3 bases, with 9 bases between them. The CDR3 spans 13 residues. Written as DNA, the CDR3 is TGTGCCAGCAGTTGGGGTAGGGACACTGAAGCTTTCTTT. Protein: CASSWGRDTEAFF.

This clonotype was picked up one time. This chain connects TRBV6-5 to TRBJ2-7, with D unclear. Germline loops: CDR1 MNHEY, CDR2 SVGAGI. CDR3 size: 14 residues. V was cut by 4 bases and J by 0 bases, with 10 bases left in between. The CDR3 is CASSWTDPSYEQYF. The CDR3 bases are TGTGCCAGCAGTTGGACGGACCCCTCCTACGAGCAGTACTTC.

CDR3: CASRLATQGHNQPQHF. CDR3 DNA: TGTGCAAGTCGCTTAGCCACACAGGGACACAATCAGCCCCAGCATTTT. The chain combines TRBV12-2 with TRBJ1-5; TRBD1 reflects the table's D call only, with no check against the DNA. TRBV12-2 is noted as a pseudogene. CDR3 length equals 16 residues.

This chain links TRBV20-1 with TRBJ1-5; TRBD1 might be the D (5 bases). The CDR3 contains 14 residues. Looked up from germline, CDR1 is DFQATT and CDR2 is SNEGSKA (reference sequence). The V gene lost 5 bases and the J gene lost 3 bases, with 14 bases spanning the gap. CDR3 coding DNA: TGCAGTGCTGGGGGACCTTCCTTCAATCAGCCCCAGCATTTT. Its protein product is CSAGGPSFNQPQHF.

With regard to this clonotype: A read error may produce the germline difference seen at one junction end. CDR3 sequence: CASSRASNNEQFF. The CDR3 DNA reads as TGTGCCAGCAGCCGGGCCTCCAACAATGAGCAGTTCTTC. This chain connects TRBV11-3 to TRBJ2-1; unclear D gene. The germline V gene encodes CDR1 SGHNT and CDR2 YENEEA. The CDR3 consists of 13 residues.

This sequence joins TRBV27 and TRBJ2-5; 7 nucleotides line up with TRBD1. Trimming at V came to 6 bases and at J to 1 base, leaving 8 bases not matched to a gene. Per germline, CDR1 MNHEY and CDR2 SMNVEV (reference sequence). CDR3 length: 15 amino acids. Here the CDR3 DNA reads TGTGCCAGCAGCTCTTTCCGGGACAGCCAAGAGACCCAGTACTTC. This gives the protein CASSSFRDSQETQYF.

The table lists this clonotype with a few counts. J is TRBJ2-7 and V is TRBV6-1; no clear D gene. V dropped 7 bases and J dropped 6 bases, with 19 bases sitting between them. The CDR3 runs 14 residues. Germline CDR1 reads MNHNS; CDR2 reads SASEGT. CDR3 sequence: CASTNGETSSEQYF. The CDR3, as DNA: TGTGCCAGCACCAACGGCGAGACCTCTTCCGAGCAGTACTTC.

The rearrangement links TRBV30 to TRBJ1-1; 9 bases agree with TRBD1. The CDR3 covers 16 residues. Germline CDR1 GTSNPN, CDR2 SVGIG (reference sequence). With 3 bases clipped from V and 1 base from J, the junction kept 9 bases outside the gene matches. CDR3 DNA sequence: TGTGCCTGGAGCCAACCCCCGGGACAGGGGAACACTGAAGCTTTCTTT. This gives the protein CAWSQPPGQGNTEAFF.

The chain links TRBV6-5 to TRBJ2-2; D unclear. In germline, CDR1 is MNHEY, CDR2 SVGAGI. The ends were cut back, 0 bases at V and 4 bases at J, with 3 bases in the middle. This CDR3 region has 13 residues. DNA of the CDR3: TGTGCCAGCAGTTACTCTGTCACCGGGGAGCTGTTTTTT. This codes for CASSYSVTGELFF.

The gene calls are TRBV27 and TRBJ2-2, with D unclear. This CDR3 is built from 13 residues. Trimming left V 2 bases short and J 8 bases short, with 9 bases between. The germline V gene encodes CDR1 MNHEY and CDR2 SMNVEV (reference sequence). The CDR3 coding sequence is TGTGCCAGCAGTTTAACTCTAGATGGGGAGCTGTTTTTT. Translation gives CASSLTLDGELFF.

The chain carries TRBV4-1 and TRBJ2-7; possibly TRBD2 for D (5 bases). The germline V gene encodes CDR1 MGHRA and CDR2 YSYEKL. The CDR3 runs 16 residues. V lost 0 bases to trimming and J lost 4 bases, with 16 bases between them. The CDR3 DNA follows: TGCGCCAGCAGCCAAGATGGAGGCACCAACGGATACGAGCAGTACTTC. Protein sequence: CASSQDGGTNGYEQYF.

The chain uses TRBV2 and TRBJ2-7, with a tentative D call TRBD2 (6 bases). CDR3 length: 14 amino acids. Germline assignment: CDR1 SNHLY and CDR2 FYNNEI. The germline V and J ends were trimmed by 1 base and 2 bases, with 9 bases remaining between them. The DNA of the CDR3 is TGTGCCAGCAGTGAAGGACGGGAGACCTACGAGCAGTACTTC. This encodes CASSEGRETYEQYF. The full variable domain, in which reference TRBV2 and TRBJ2-7 provide the parts outside the CDR3, is EPEVTQTPSHQVTQMGQEVILRCVPISNHLYFYWYRQILGQKVEFLVSFYNNEISEKSEIFDDQFSVERPDGSNFTLKIRSTKLEDSAMYFCASSEGRETYEQYFGPGTRLTVT.

CDR3 nucleotides: TGTGCCAGCAGCCGTTCGACGACCGAAGCTTTCTTT. Translation: CASSRSTTEAFF. The J gene is TRBJ1-1, the V gene TRBV7-9; unclear D gene. The germline V and J ends were trimmed by 5 bases and 8 bases, with 12 bases remaining between them. From germline, CDR1 is SEHNR and CDR2 FQNEAQ (reference sequence). The CDR3 runs to 12 residues.

V is TRBV10-1 and J is TRBJ2-7; no firm D call. The CDR3 is 13 residues long. Looked up from germline, CDR1 is WNHNN and CDR2 is SYGVQD (reference sequence). The V end was cut by 2 bases, the J end by 4 bases, with 9 bases between. The CDR3: CASSEEKGYEQYF. In DNA, the CDR3 is TGCGCCAGCAGTGAGGAAAAGGGTTACGAGCAGTACTTC.

This sequence joins TRBV11-2 and TRBJ2-5, with TRBD2 identical over 7 bases. The CDR3 has 15 residues. The V gene end was trimmed by 2 bases and the J gene end by 9 bases; junction bases not matched to a gene: 12. The germline gives CDR1 SGHAT, CDR2 FQNNGV. Here the CDR3 reads CASSLFVMGGDAQYF. The CDR3, as DNA: TGTGCCAGCAGCTTATTCGTTATGGGGGGGGATGCCCAGTACTTC. Drawing the rest from reference TRBV11-2 and TRBJ2-5, the complete variable domain is EAGVAQSPRYKIIEKRQSVAFWCNPISGHATLYWYQQILGQGPKLLIQFQNNGVVDDSQLPKDRFSAERLKGVDSTLKIQPAKLEDSAVYLCASSLFVMGGDAQYFGPGTRLLVL.

The V and J genes are TRBV21-1 and TRBJ2-3; whether TRBD1, the table's D call, matches the DNA was not checked. TRBV21-1 is marked as a pseudogene. The CDR3 is 15 amino acids. CDR3 DNA: TGTGCCAGCAGCAAGTTGGACAGTTTCACAGATACGCAGTATTTT. Protein: CASSKLDSFTDTQYF.

The V call is TRBV7-9, the J call TRBJ1-2; D is uncertain. The CDR3 runs to 11 residues. Germline lookup yields CDR1 SEHNR and CDR2 FQNEAQ (reference sequence). V shed 0 bases and J shed 8 bases, with 4 bases lying between them. CDR3 region: CASSLAPGYTF. DNA of the CDR3: TGTGCCAGCAGCTTAGCGCCCGGCTACACCTTC.

J is TRBJ2-7 and V is TRBV10-3; the match to TRBD1 covers 9 bases. The CDR3 has 14 amino acids. Trimming took 2 bases from V and 6 from J; bases not matched to a gene: 5. CDR1 is ENHRY, CDR2 SYGVKD, per germline. The CDR3 sequence: CAISEGTGPSEQYF. The CDR3 bases are TGTGCCATCAGTGAGGGGACAGGGCCCAGCGAGCAGTACTTC.

This clonotype was seen a few times. The chain combines TRBV6-1 with TRBJ2-5; tentatively, D is TRBD1 or TRBD2 (6 bases each). There are 14 residues in the CDR3. Germline V CDR1 and CDR2: MNHNS, SASEGT. With 6 bases removed from V and 4 bases from J, the gap between germline ends came to 15 bases. The CDR3 reads CASSPEEGGETQYF. DNA for the CDR3: TGTGCCAGCAGCCCCGAGGAGGGGGGAGAGACCCAGTACTTC.